Below, one TCR beta chain is given with its context. The antigen remains undetermined. A much larger clonotype is one base distant, so this may be a read error. These data are taken from a study of blood T cells in healthy people across ages. The second PCR ran about 7 to 12 cycles with a sample-barcoded 5' primer and J-beta primers. TCRdb reprocessed the 5' RACE reads with MiXCR, giving one entry per CDR3 protein. The sample comprises roughly 730,000 distinct CDR3 sequences, roughly three fifths of which are singletons, and 25% to 30% rests with the top ten. The CDR3 is made up of 14 amino acids. The V end was cut by 0 bases, the J end by 10 bases, with 16 bases between. Germline lookup yields CDR1 SQVTM and CDR2 ANQGSEA. In each sample, at least 6 million PBMCs were isolated. Study-level results: Using unsorted PBMCs precluded a conclusive naive versus antigen-experienced comparison. Long-lived donors exceeded aged donors in naive CD4+ cells and diversity.

Sequences were obtained from blood. The rearrangement joins TRBV29-1 to TRBJ2-1; D gene ambiguous. The source is a middle-aged man in good health. CDR3 nucleotide sequence: TGCAGCGTTGAAGACGGCGCTTTTGATTACGAGCAGTTCTTC. Amino acids: CSVEDGAFDYEQFF.